A single sample is the source of the 18 T cell receptor beta chains below, sequenced in a study of human T cells and chemical hapten exposure. TCRdb re-called the RACE reads with MiXCR, one entry per CDR3 protein. The sample contains 250,000 or so distinct CDR3 sequences, approximately 7.5% of which appear only once. Time point here: pre-sensitization, week 0. Treatment in this sample: therapeutic diphenylcyclopropenone sensitization with weekly scalp DPC. Sequenced here: whole blood, sampled in connection with sensitization to the hapten diphenylcyclopropenone (DPC). Source of these receptors: a young man with alopecia areata. Some clones in this sample may be carry-over from other donors' samples.

The table lists this clonotype with a few counts. This chain connects TRBV27 to TRBJ1-2; possible D gene TRBD1, 5 bases. The CDR3 spans 14 residues. Trimming took 4 bases from V and 14 from J, leaving 23 bases between them. Germline assignment: CDR1 MNHEY and CDR2 SMNVEV (reference sequence). The CDR3 region has the DNA TGTGCCAGCAGTTGGGAATCGGATACAGGCTTGGTAACCTTC. It translates to CASSWESDTGLVTF.

This clonotype has a handful of counts. The chain has TRBV29-1 and TRBJ2-1, with 7 bases fitting TRBD1. The germline V gene encodes CDR1 SQVTM and CDR2 ANQGSEA. V shed 6 bases, J shed 5 bases, and the junction held 4 bases outside the gene matches. CDR3 length equals 12 residues. This CDR3 reads CSVGTVNNEQFF. CDR3 sequence (DNA): TGCAGCGTCGGGACAGTTAACAATGAGCAGTTCTTC.

This clonotype was recorded a few times. The V gene is TRBV15, the J gene TRBJ2-7, with 10 bases fitting TRBD1. V lost 3 bases, J lost 2 bases, and 4 bases stayed unmatched. The CDR3 totals 15 residues. Per the germline V gene, CDR1 is LNHNV and CDR2 is YYDKDF (reference sequence). The CDR3 region is CATSRAGTGAYEQYF. CDR3 coding DNA: TGTGCCACCAGCAGGGCCGGGACAGGGGCCTACGAGCAGTACTTC.

The V and J genes are TRBV6-6 and TRBJ1-1, with D maybe TRBD1 (5 bases). CDR1 is MNHNY and CDR2 is SVGAGI in the germline V gene (reference sequence). This CDR3 is 15 amino acids long. V lost 4 bases and J 2 bases, leaving 14 bases between the germline ends. The DNA of the CDR3 is TGTGCCAGCAGTTCATCCGGGACGGTTAACACTGAAGCTTTCTTT. Its translation: CASSSSGTVNTEAFF.

This sequence joins TRBV6-5 and TRBJ2-1, with TRBD1 matching over 8 bases. The ends lost 2 bases at V and 5 bases at J; junction bases unmatched: 8. The CDR3 contains 16 residues. CDR1 and CDR2 from the germline V gene are MNHEY and SVGAGI. This chain's CDR3 is CASSYKRTGSHNEQFF. The CDR3 DNA reads as TGTGCCAGCAGTTACAAACGGACAGGGAGTCACAATGAGCAGTTCTTC.

Many counts were recorded for this clonotype. The J gene is TRBJ2-5, the V gene TRBV10-3, with 7 bases lining up with TRBD1. This CDR3 spans 14 amino acids. CDR1 and CDR2 (germline): ENHRY, SYGVKD. J was trimmed by 4 bases and V by 6 bases; bases with no gene match: 8. CDR3 in amino acids: CAIRATGYSETQYF. DNA of the CDR3: TGTGCCATCAGGGCGACAGGGTACTCAGAGACCCAGTACTTC.

The chain combines TRBV6-5 with TRBJ1-2; D might be TRBD1 (6 bases). Trimming left V 0 bases short and J 7 bases short, with 12 bases between. The germline V gene encodes CDR1 MNHEY and CDR2 SVGAGI. The CDR3 is made up of 14 amino acids. The CDR3 spells CASSYSKRTVGYTF. CDR3 DNA: TGTGCCAGCAGTTACTCGAAGAGGACAGTTGGCTACACCTTC.

This chain connects TRBV5-5 to TRBJ2-7, with TRBD2 as a possible D gene (5 bases). This CDR3 has 17 residues. V lost 2 bases, J lost 4 bases, and 22 bases lay in between. Germline V gene data show CDR1 as SGHKS and CDR2 as YYEKEE (reference sequence). CDR3 loop: CASSFSQYLTGDYEQYV. Here the CDR3 DNA reads TGTGCCAGCAGCTTTTCCCAGTACCTAACCGGGGATTACGAGCAGTACGTC.

This clonotype was seen a handful of times. CDR3 sequence reads: CSARAQGIGADTQYF. The DNA for the CDR3 is TGCAGTGCTAGAGCACAGGGAATCGGAGCAGATACGCAGTATTTT. This chain links TRBV20-1 with TRBJ2-3, with TRBD1 as a possible D gene (6 bases). The CDR3 is 15 residues long. Germline V gives CDR1 DFQATT, CDR2 SNEGSKA (reference sequence). V was trimmed by 1 base and J by 4 bases, leaving 15 bases between them.

This clonotype has just a few counts. The V gene is TRBV5-5, the J gene TRBJ1-5, with D possibly being TRBD1 (5 bases). Deletions cut 4 bases from V and 6 bases from J, with 14 bases between. Germline CDR1 SGHKS, CDR2 YYEKEE (reference sequence). CDR3 length: 14 amino acids. CDR3 loop: CASSTAGKGQPQHF. As DNA, the CDR3 is TGTGCCAGCAGCACCGCAGGGAAGGGTCAGCCCCAGCATTTT. Combining the CDR3 with reference TRBV5-5 and TRBJ1-5 gives the whole variable domain DAGVTQSPTHLIKTRGQQVTLRCSPISGHKSVSWYQQVLGQGPQFIFQYYEKEERGRGNFPDRFSARQFPNYSSELNVNALLLGDSALYLCASSTAGKGQPQHFGDGTRLSIL.

The chain is built from TRBV5-1 and TRBJ2-1, with unresolved D. Germline lookup yields CDR1 SGHRS and CDR2 YFSETQ. The V end lost 0 bases, the J end lost 6 bases, and 10 bases lay between the germline ends. CDR3 length: 14 residues. Here the CDR3 DNA reads TGCGCCAGCAGCTTGGAAGTCGCCTTCAATGAGCAGTTCTTC. It yields the protein CASSLEVAFNEQFF.

This clonotype was counted many times. The chain is built from TRBV5-1 and TRBJ1-6; TRBD1 matches at 9 bases. The V gene's germline CDR1 is SGHRS and CDR2 YFSETQ. Losses at the gene ends were 4 bases for V and 8 bases for J; bases not matched to a gene: 7. This CDR3 is 15 amino acids long. CDR3 in DNA: TGCGCCAGCAGCGGACAAGACAGGGGGGATTCACCCCTCCACTTT. Translated: CASSGQDRGDSPLHF.

The chain has TRBV15 and TRBJ2-3; possibly TRBD1 for D (5 bases). Trimming took 0 bases from V and 0 from J, leaving 16 bases between them. Germline CDR1 is LNHNV and CDR2 is YYDKDF (reference sequence). The CDR3 has 18 residues. The CDR3 sequence: CATSREDTYLSSTDTQYF. As DNA, the CDR3 is TGTGCCACCAGCAGAGAGGACACTTACCTCTCTAGCACAGATACGCAGTATTTT.

This clonotype has at least ten counts. The genes are TRBV7-9 and TRBJ1-3; TRBD1 might be the D (6 bases). The CDR3 runs to 18 residues. Trimming took off 5 bases at V and 4 bases at J, with 24 bases between the two ends. Germline-derived CDR1 and CDR2 are SEHNR and FQNEAQ (reference sequence). This CDR3 reads CASSTHSSRGTSGNTIYF. DNA of the CDR3: TGTGCCAGCAGCACTCACTCGTCCAGGGGAACGTCCGGAAACACCATATATTTT.

V gene TRBV2 combines with J gene TRBJ1-3, with D uncertain. The CDR3 extends over 15 amino acids. V was clipped by 1 base and J by 2 bases, with 9 bases between them. Germline assignment: CDR1 SNHLY and CDR2 FYNNEI. The CDR3 reads CASSEGVYTGNTIYF. For the CDR3, the DNA is TGTGCCAGCAGTGAAGGGGTCTACACTGGAAACACCATATATTTT. The variable domain in full, completed from reference TRBV2 and TRBJ1-3, reads EPEVTQTPSHQVTQMGQEVILRCVPISNHLYFYWYRQILGQKVEFLVSFYNNEISEKSEIFDDQFSVERPDGSNFTLKIRSTKLEDSAMYFCASSEGVYTGNTIYFGEGSWLTVV.

This clonotype was seen only a few times. The chain links TRBV6-2 or TRBV6-3 to TRBJ2-7, with D perhaps matching TRBD1 (6 bases). With 5 bases removed from V and 2 bases from J, the gap between germline ends came to 13 bases. CDR1 is MNHEY and CDR2 is SVGEGT in the germline V gene. The CDR3 extends over 14 amino acids. The CDR3 here is CASSRQGSAYEQYV. Written as DNA, the CDR3 is TGTGCCAGCAGTCGCCAGGGGTCTGCCTACGAGCAGTACGTC.

The chain links TRBV11-2 to TRBJ2-2; no clear D gene. V lost 0 bases to trimming and J lost 6 bases, with 8 bases between them. The CDR3 runs to 14 residues. Germline CDR1 and CDR2: SGHAT and FQNNGV. The CDR3 loop is CASSLDGSAGELFF. DNA of the CDR3: TGTGCCAGCAGCTTAGATGGGTCCGCCGGGGAGCTGTTTTTT.

This clonotype was recorded a few times. The rearrangement links TRBV14 to TRBJ2-1, with 9 bases lining up with TRBD1. This CDR3 contains 16 residues. The germline gives CDR1 SGHDN, CDR2 FVKESK. Trimming removed 4 bases from V and 4 bases from J; junction bases left unmatched: 8. This CDR3 is CASSRRTGESYNEQFF. The CDR3 DNA follows: TGTGCCAGCAGCCGGCGGACAGGGGAATCTTACAATGAGCAGTTCTTC.